This TCR beta chain was sequenced for a study of blood T cell repertoires in COVID-19. On the study more broadly: Acute and convalescent COVID-19 samples came from the United States, Italy and Spain. Sample material is recorded as cDNA or gDNA derived from T cells, B-cell-depleted T cells, or PBMCs.

In the original workflow: Reference gene primers were amplified, and this amplification served to estimate nucleated cell counts. Some clones are missing from TCRdb's copy, which holds only in-frame ones; the method was immunoSEQ multiplex PCR. V and J calls plus clone size are reproduced from that table; the DNA served to infer D and trimming. Among 180,000 or so clones listed, roughly 78% were seen once. With V trimmed by 6 bases and J by 0 bases, 7 bases remained unmatched. The germline CDR1 and CDR2 sequences are SGHRS and YFSETQ. The length of the CDR3 is 16 residues. This clonotype was sampled from a woman older than 75 with active or convalescent COVID-19. The chain couples TRBV5-1 to TRBJ1-4; TRBD1 matches at 8 bases. Sequenced material: peripheral blood. CDR3 DNA: TGCGCCAGCACCAGACAGGGGCTCACAACTAATGAAAAACTGTTTTTT. Translating gives CASTRQGLTTNEKLFF.